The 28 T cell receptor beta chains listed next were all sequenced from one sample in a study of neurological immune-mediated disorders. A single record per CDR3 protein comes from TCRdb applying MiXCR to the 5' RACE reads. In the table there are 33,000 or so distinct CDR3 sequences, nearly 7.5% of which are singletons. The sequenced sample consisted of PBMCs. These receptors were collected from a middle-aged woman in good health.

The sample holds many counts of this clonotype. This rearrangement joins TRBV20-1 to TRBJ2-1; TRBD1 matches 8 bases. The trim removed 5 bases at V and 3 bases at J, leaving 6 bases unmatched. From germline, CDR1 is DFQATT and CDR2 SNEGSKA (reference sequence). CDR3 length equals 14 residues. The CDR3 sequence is CSAHPGQDYNEQFF. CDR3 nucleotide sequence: TGCAGTGCTCATCCGGGACAGGACTACAATGAGCAGTTCTTC.

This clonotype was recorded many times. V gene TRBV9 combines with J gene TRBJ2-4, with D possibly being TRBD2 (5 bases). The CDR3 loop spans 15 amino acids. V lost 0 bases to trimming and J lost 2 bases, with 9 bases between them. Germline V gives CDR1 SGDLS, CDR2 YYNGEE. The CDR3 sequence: CASSVGTGSKNIQYF. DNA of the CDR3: TGTGCCAGCAGCGTAGGTACGGGGTCCAAAAACATTCAGTACTTC.

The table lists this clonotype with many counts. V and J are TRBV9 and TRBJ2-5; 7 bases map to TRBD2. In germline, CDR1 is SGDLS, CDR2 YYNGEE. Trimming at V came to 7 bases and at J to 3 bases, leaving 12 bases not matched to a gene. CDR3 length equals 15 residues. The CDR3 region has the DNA TGTGCCAGCCAACCTGGGGGAGGGCCGGAAGAGACCCAGTACTTC. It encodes CASQPGGGPEETQYF.

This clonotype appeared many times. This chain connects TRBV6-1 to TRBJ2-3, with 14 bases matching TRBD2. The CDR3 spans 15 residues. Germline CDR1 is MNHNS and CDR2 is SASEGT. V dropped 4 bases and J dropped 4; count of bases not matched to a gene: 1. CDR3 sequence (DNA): TGTGCCAGCAGTGGACTAGCGGGGGGGCCAGATACGCAGTATTTT. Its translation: CASSGLAGGPDTQYF.

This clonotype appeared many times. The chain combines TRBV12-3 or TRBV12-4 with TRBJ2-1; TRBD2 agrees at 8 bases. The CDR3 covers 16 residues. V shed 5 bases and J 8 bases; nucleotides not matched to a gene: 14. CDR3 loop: CASSPPSGRMVDEQFF. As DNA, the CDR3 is TGTGCCAGCAGTCCCCCGAGCGGGAGAATGGTTGATGAGCAGTTCTTC.

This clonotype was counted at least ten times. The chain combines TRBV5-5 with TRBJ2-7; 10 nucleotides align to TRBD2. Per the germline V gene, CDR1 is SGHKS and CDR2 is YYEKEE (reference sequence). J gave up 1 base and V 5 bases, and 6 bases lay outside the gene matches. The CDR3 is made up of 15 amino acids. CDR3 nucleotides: TGTGCCAGCAGTCCGACTAGCGGGCTTTCCTACGAGCAGTACTTC. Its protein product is CASSPTSGLSYEQYF.

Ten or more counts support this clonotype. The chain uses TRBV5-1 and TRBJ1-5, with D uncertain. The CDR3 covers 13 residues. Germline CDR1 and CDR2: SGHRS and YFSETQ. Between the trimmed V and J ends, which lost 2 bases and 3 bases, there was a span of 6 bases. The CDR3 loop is CASSFSSNQPQHF. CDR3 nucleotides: TGCGCCAGCAGCTTTAGCTCCAATCAGCCCCAGCATTTT.

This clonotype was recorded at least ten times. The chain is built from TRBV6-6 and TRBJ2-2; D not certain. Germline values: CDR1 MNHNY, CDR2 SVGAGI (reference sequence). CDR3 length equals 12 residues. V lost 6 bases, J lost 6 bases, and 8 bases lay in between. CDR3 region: CASSAAAGELFF. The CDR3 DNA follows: TGTGCCAGCAGCGCCGCGGCCGGGGAGCTGTTTTTT.

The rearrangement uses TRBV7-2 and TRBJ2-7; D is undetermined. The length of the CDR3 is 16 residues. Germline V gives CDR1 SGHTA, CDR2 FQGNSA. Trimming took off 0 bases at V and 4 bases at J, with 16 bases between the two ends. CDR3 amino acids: CASSLAGNAPWYEQYF. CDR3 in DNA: TGTGCCAGCAGCTTAGCGGGAAACGCGCCTTGGTACGAGCAGTACTTC. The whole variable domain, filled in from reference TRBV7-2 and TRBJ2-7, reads GAGVSQSPSNKVTEKGKDVELRCDPISGHTALYWYRQSLGQGLEFLIYFQGNSAPDKSGLPSDRFSAERTGGSVSTLTIQRTQQEDSAVYLCASSLAGNAPWYEQYFGPGTRLTVT.

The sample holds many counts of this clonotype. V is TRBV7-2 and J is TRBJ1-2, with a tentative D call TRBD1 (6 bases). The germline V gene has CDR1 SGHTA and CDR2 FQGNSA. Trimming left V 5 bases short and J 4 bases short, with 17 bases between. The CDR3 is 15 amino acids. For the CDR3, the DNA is TGTGCCAGCAGCGGTGGGGGCTACCGCCGCTATGGCTACACCTTC. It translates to CASSGGGYRRYGYTF.

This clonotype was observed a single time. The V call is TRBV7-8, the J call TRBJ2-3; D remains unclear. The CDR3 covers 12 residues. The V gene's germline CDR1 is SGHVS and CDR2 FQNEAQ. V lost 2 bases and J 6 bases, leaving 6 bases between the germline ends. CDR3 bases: TGTGCCAGCAGCTTACGGGCGGATACGCAGTATTTT. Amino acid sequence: CASSLRADTQYF.

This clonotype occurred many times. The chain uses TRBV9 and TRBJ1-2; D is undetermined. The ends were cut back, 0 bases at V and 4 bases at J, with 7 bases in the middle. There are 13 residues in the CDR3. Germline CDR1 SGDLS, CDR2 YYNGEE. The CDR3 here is CASSVEHTYGYTF. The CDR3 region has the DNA TGTGCCAGCAGCGTAGAGCATACCTATGGCTACACCTTC.

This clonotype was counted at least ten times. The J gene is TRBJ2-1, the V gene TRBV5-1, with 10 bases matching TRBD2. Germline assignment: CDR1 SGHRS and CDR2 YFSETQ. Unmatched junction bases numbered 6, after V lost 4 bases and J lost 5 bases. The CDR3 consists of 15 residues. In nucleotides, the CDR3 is TGCGCCAGCAGCGGTAGCGGGGGGCTTAACAATGAGCAGTTCTTC. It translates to CASSGSGGLNNEQFF.

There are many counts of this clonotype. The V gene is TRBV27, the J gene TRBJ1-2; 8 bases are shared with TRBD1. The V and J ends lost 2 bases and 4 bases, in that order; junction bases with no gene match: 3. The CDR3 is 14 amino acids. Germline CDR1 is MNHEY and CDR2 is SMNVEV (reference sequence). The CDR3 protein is CASSLKQGGYGYTF. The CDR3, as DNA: TGTGCCAGCAGTTTAAAACAGGGGGGCTATGGCTACACCTTC.

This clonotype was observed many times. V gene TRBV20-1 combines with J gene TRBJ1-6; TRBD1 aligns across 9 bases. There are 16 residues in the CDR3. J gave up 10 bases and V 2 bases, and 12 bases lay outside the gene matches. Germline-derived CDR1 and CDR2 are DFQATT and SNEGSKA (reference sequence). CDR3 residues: CSARSRQGVDGSPLHF. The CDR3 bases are TGCAGTGCTAGATCAAGACAGGGGGTGGATGGATCACCCCTCCACTTT.

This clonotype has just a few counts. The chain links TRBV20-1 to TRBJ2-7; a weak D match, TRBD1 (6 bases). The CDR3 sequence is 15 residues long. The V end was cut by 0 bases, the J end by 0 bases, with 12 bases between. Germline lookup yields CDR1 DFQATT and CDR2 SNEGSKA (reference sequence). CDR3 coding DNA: TGCAGTGCTAGAGATCGCAGGGGAAGCTCCTACGAGCAGTACTTC. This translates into CSARDRRGSSYEQYF.

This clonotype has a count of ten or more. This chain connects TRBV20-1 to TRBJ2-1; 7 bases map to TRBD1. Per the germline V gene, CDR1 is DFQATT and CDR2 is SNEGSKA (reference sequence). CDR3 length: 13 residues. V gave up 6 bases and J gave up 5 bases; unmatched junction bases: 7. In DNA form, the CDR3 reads TGCAGTGCCACCTCCGGGACAGACAATGAGCAGTTCTTC. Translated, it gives CSATSGTDNEQFF.

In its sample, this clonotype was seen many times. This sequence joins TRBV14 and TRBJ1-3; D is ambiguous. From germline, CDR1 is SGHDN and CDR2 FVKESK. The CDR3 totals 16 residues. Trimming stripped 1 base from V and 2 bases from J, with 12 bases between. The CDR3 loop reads CASSQGLSIAGNTIYF. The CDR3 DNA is TGTGCCAGCAGCCAAGGTCTCTCGATCGCTGGAAACACCATATATTTT.

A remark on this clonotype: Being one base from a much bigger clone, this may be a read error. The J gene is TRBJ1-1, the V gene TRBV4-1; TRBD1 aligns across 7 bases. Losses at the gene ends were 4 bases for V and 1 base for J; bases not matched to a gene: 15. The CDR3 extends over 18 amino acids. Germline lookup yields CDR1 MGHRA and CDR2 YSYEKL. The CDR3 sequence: CASSPGGRGAVWNTEAFF. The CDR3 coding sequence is TGCGCCAGCAGCCCAGGGGGGCGGGGGGCGGTTTGGAACACTGAAGCTTTCTTT.

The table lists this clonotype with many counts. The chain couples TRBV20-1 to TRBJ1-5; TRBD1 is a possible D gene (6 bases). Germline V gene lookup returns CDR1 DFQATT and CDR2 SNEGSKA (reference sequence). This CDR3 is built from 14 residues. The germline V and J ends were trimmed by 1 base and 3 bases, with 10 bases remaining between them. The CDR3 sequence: CSARGDTHNQPQHF. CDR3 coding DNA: TGCAGTGCTAGAGGGGACACCCACAATCAGCCCCAGCATTTT.

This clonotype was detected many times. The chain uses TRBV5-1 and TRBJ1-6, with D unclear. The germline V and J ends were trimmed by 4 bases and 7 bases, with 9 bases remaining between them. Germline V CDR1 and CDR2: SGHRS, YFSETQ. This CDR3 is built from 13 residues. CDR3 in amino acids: CASSPEENSPLHF. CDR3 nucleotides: TGCGCCAGCAGCCCGGAAGAAAATTCACCCCTCCACTTT.

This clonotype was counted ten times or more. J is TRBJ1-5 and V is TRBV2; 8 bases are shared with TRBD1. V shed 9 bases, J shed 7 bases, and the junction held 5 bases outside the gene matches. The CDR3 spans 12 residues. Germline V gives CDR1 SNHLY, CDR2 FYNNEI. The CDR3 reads CASNRGEQPQHF. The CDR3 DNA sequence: TGTGCCAGTAACAGGGGGGAACAGCCCCAGCATTTT.

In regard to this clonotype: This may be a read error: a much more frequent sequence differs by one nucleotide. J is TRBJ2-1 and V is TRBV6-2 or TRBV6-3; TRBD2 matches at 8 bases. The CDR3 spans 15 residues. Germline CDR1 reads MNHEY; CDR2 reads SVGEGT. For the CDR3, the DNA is TGTGCCAGAAGTTACTCCGGGGGGGGCGAAAATGAGCAGTTCTTC. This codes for CARSYSGGGENEQFF.

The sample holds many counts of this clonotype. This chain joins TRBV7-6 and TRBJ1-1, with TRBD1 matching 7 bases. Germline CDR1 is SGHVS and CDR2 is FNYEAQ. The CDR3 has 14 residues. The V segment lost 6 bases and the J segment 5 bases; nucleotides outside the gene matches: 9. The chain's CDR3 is CASSLSTGSTEAFF. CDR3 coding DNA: TGTGCCAGCAGTTTGTCGACAGGGTCGACTGAAGCTTTCTTT.

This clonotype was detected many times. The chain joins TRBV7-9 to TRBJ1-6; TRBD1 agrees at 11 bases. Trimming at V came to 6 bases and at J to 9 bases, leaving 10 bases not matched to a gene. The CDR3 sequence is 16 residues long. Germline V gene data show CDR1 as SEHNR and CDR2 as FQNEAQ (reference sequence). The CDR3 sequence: CASRQAWTGGGSPLHF. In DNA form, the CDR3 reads TGTGCCAGCAGACAAGCCTGGACAGGGGGCGGTTCACCCCTCCACTTT.

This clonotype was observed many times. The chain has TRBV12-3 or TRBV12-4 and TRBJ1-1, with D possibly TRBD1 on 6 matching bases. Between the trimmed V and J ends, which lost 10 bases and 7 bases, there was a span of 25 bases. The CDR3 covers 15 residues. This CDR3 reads CATRDPGGVGDEAFF. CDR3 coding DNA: TGTGCCACCAGGGATCCCGGGGGCGTGGGCGATGAAGCTTTCTTT.

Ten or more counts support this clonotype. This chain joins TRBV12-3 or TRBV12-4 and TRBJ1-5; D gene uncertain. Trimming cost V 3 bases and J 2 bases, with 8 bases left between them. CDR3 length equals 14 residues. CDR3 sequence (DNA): TGTGCCAGCAGTTTCGAAATCGGCAATCAGCCCCAGCATTTT. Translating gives CASSFEIGNQPQHF.

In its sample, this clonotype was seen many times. The CDR3, as DNA: TGTGCCAGCAGTCCCGGGACAGGGGTCTCACCCCTCCACTTT. It encodes CASSPGTGVSPLHF. The chain combines TRBV6-5 with TRBJ1-6, with 10 bases fitting TRBD1. With 5 bases clipped from V and 10 bases from J, the junction kept 5 bases outside the gene matches. This CDR3 contains 14 residues. The germline V gene encodes CDR1 MNHEY and CDR2 SVGAGI.